This T cell receptor beta chain was sequenced in a study of blood T cell repertoires in COVID-19. Germline CDR1 SGHAT, CDR2 FQNNGV. Trimming removed 3 bases from V and 5 bases from J; junction bases left unmatched: 3. This CDR3 has 14 residues. Sequencing was performed with immunoSEQ multiplex PCR; in TCRdb, only in-frame clones are kept and a portion is missing. The sample lists fewer than 150,000 clones, about 87% occurring once. The sequence derives from a human donor in a cohort sampled during active COVID-19. The chain links TRBV11-2 to TRBJ2-3; 9 positions agree with TRBD1. The source material was peripheral blood. The CDR3 reads CASSFGTGLDTQYF. Written as DNA, the CDR3 is TGTGCCAGCAGCTTCGGGACAGGGTTAGATACGCAGTATTTT.